A single sample gave rise to the 20 T cell receptor beta chains below, sequenced in a study of blood T cell repertoires in COVID-19. Generated by immunoSEQ multiplex PCR, the TCRdb table keeps only in-frame clones and is missing some. The sample shows about 190,000 clones, around 79% of them seen only once. Sample: peripheral blood. These receptors originate from a man aged 50-59 years who had recovered from COVID-19.

This chain connects TRBV5-4 to TRBJ2-1, with 7 bases aligning to TRBD1. Trimming at V came to 4 bases and at J to 2 bases, leaving 6 bases not matched to a gene. Germline-derived CDR1 and CDR2 are SGHNT and YYREEE (reference sequence). The CDR3 has 15 amino acids. The CDR3 sequence is CASSQDRATYNEQFF. CDR3 bases: TGTGCCAGCAGCCAAGACAGGGCTACCTACAATGAGCAGTTCTTC.

The chain joins TRBV15 to TRBJ2-5, with 7 bases identical to TRBD2. The V and J ends lost 1 base and 5 bases, in that order; junction bases with no gene match: 10. Per germline, CDR1 LNHNV and CDR2 YYDKDF (reference sequence). The CDR3 is made up of 16 amino acids. CDR3 DNA: TGTGCCACCAGCAGAGGGCCGGGAGGTTCAGCGGAGACCCAGTACTTC. It is translated as CATSRGPGGSAETQYF. Full variable domain (missing parts from reference TRBV15 and TRBJ2-5): DAMVIQNPRYQVTQFGKPVTLSCSQTLNHNVMYWYQQKSSQAPKLLFHYYDKDFNNEADTPDNFQSRRPNTSFCFLDIRSPGLGDTAMYLCATSRGPGGSAETQYFGPGTRLLVL.

CDR3 bases: TGTGCCACCAGTGATCCAATAGCGGGAGGGGTCAATGAGCAGTTCTTC. Protein sequence: CATSDPIAGGVNEQFF. This chain uses TRBV24-1 with TRBJ2-1; 11 bases agree with TRBD2. The CDR3 covers 16 residues. Trimming removed 3 bases from V and 6 bases from J; junction bases left unmatched: 6. In germline, CDR1 is KGHDR, CDR2 SFDVKD.

A few counts support this clone. The J gene is TRBJ2-7, the V gene TRBV7-8, with a weak D call TRBD2 (5 bases). V was shortened by 1 base and J by 2 bases, with 9 bases between the two germline ends. CDR3 size: 14 residues. The V gene's germline CDR1 is SGHVS and CDR2 FQNEAQ. In nucleotides, the CDR3 is TGTGCCAGCAGCTTAGGAACCGGGACCTACGAGCAGTACTTC. Translation: CASSLGTGTYEQYF. The full variable domain, its missing parts supplied by reference TRBV7-8 and TRBJ2-7, is GAGVSQSPRYKVAKRGQDVALRCDPISGHVSLFWYQQALGQGPEFLTYFQNEAQLDKSGLPSDRFFAERPEGSVSTLKIQRTQQEDSAVYLCASSLGTGTYEQYFGPGTRLTVT.

V gene TRBV6-6 combines with J gene TRBJ1-1, with 7 bases fitting TRBD1. CDR1 and CDR2 from the germline V gene are MNHNY and SVGAGI (reference sequence). J lost 10 bases, V lost 7 bases, and 6 bases had no gene match. The CDR3 has 11 residues. The CDR3 protein is CASTQDRRAFF. CDR3 nucleotide sequence: TGTGCCAGCACCCAGGACAGGCGAGCTTTCTTT.

The rearrangement uses TRBV9 and TRBJ2-1; D is possibly TRBD2 (6 bases). The CDR3 is 14 residues long. The V gene lost 0 bases and the J gene lost 5 bases, with 9 bases spanning the gap. Germline lookup yields CDR1 SGDLS and CDR2 YYNGEE. The CDR3 protein is CASSVGGVHNEQFF. Here the CDR3 DNA reads TGTGCCAGCAGCGTAGGGGGGGTGCACAATGAGCAGTTCTTC. Drawing the rest from reference TRBV9 and TRBJ2-1, the complete variable domain is DSGVTQTPKHLITATGQRVTLRCSPRSGDLSVYWYQQSLDQGLQFLIQYYNGEERAKGNILERFSAQQFPDLHSELNLSSLELGDSALYFCASSVGGVHNEQFFGPGTRLTVL.

V and J are TRBV5-5 and TRBJ1-3, with 9 positions matching TRBD1. The V and J ends lost 4 bases and 3 bases, in that order; junction bases with no gene match: 14. Germline V gene sequence: CDR1 SGHKS, CDR2 YYEKEE (reference sequence). The CDR3 covers 18 residues. This CDR3 reads CASSLLRVTGGYGNTIYF. The CDR3 coding sequence is TGTGCCAGCAGCCTACTACGGGTTACAGGGGGCTATGGAAACACCATATATTTT.

The chain couples TRBV7-6 to TRBJ2-1; TRBD2 matches 12 bases. The junction had 7 bases not matched to a gene; V was cut back by 4 bases and J by 3 bases. Germline-derived CDR1 and CDR2 are SGHVS and FNYEAQ. CDR3 length: 17 residues. CDR3: CASSSILAGGHYNEQFF. CDR3 bases: TGTGCCAGCAGCTCTATACTAGCGGGAGGACACTACAATGAGCAGTTCTTC.

The chain combines TRBV5-1 with TRBJ2-5; 11 bases line up with TRBD1. Germline CDR1 is SGHRS and CDR2 is YFSETQ. This CDR3 is built from 16 residues. With V trimmed by 4 bases and J by 5 bases, 10 bases remained unmatched. The CDR3 nucleotides are TGCGCCAGCAGCGTGGGCCTGGACAGGGGGCAGGAGACCCAGTACTTC. This gives the protein CASSVGLDRGQETQYF.

The gene calls are TRBV3-1 (or the pseudogene TRBV3-2) and TRBJ2-7; 11 positions agree with TRBD2. The CDR3 is made up of 18 amino acids. The germline gives CDR1 LGHDT, CDR2 YNNKEL (reference sequence). Trimming at V came to 4 bases and at J to 2 bases, leaving 13 bases not matched to a gene. CDR3 region: CASSRRPGTSGGAYEQYF. The CDR3 DNA reads as TGTGCCAGCAGCCGACGTCCCGGGACTAGCGGAGGGGCCTACGAGCAGTACTTC.

V and J are TRBV6-6 and TRBJ2-1, with a weak D call TRBD2 (7 bases). Per germline, CDR1 MNHNY and CDR2 SVGAGI (reference sequence). This CDR3 comprises 16 residues. Trimming took 5 bases from V and 1 from J, leaving 15 bases between them. The CDR3 spells CASSQWGGVSYNEQFF. CDR3 bases: TGTGCCAGCAGTCAGTGGGGGGGCGTGTCCTACAATGAGCAGTTCTTC.

The rearrangement uses TRBV20-1 and TRBJ2-7, with D perhaps matching TRBD2 (5 bases). Germline V CDR1 and CDR2: DFQATT, SNEGSKA (reference sequence). V shed 7 bases and J shed 5 bases, with 12 bases lying between them. This CDR3 comprises 11 residues. The CDR3 spells CSGKRGDEQYF. The CDR3 nucleotides are TGCAGTGGAAAACGGGGAGACGAGCAGTACTTC.

This chain uses TRBV7-9 with TRBJ2-2; TRBD1 matches at 8 bases. The CDR3 runs to 14 residues. Germline lookup yields CDR1 SEHNR and CDR2 FQNEAQ (reference sequence). V shed 5 bases, J shed 5 bases, and the junction held 4 bases outside the gene matches. CDR3 region: CASSQQGETGELFF. CDR3 coding DNA: TGTGCCAGCAGCCAACAGGGGGAGACCGGGGAGCTGTTTTTT.

This sequence joins TRBV4-1 and TRBJ2-3, with TRBD2 matching over 13 bases. The CDR3 sequence is 19 residues long. The germline V gene has CDR1 MGHRA and CDR2 YSYEKL. Trimming cost V 0 bases and J 4 bases; bases outside gene matches: 10. The CDR3 sequence is CASSQDRTSGSREADTQYF. CDR3 coding DNA: TGCGCCAGCAGCCAAGATAGGACTAGCGGGAGCAGAGAGGCAGATACGCAGTATTTT.

The CDR3 nucleotides are TGTGCCACCAGCCGGGGGGGTTCGACCTACGAGCAGTACTTC. Protein: CATSRGGSTYEQYF. The genes are TRBV15 and TRBJ2-7, with 8 bases aligning to TRBD2. Trimming at V came to 5 bases and at J to 2 bases, leaving 5 bases not matched to a gene. Germline V gives CDR1 LNHNV, CDR2 YYDKDF (reference sequence). The CDR3 covers 14 residues.

This chain uses TRBV19 with TRBJ2-1, with TRBD1 identical over 9 bases. Unmatched junction bases numbered 13, after V lost 7 bases and J lost 15 bases. The CDR3 runs 13 residues. Germline V gene sequence: CDR1 LNHDA, CDR2 SQIVND (reference sequence). CDR3 in DNA: TGTGCCAGTATGGGACAGGGTACCGTAGACGGGTTCTTC. It is translated as CASMGQGTVDGFF. The complete variable domain, with remaining parts taken from reference TRBV19 and TRBJ2-1, reads DGGITQSPKYLFRKEGQNVTLSCEQNLNHDAMYWYRQDPGQGLRLIYYSQIVNDFQKGDIAEGYSVSREKKESFPLTVTSAQKNPTAFYLCASMGQGTVDGFFGPGTRLTVL.

This clone was picked up many times. V is TRBV7-2 and J is TRBJ2-5, with D tentatively TRBD1 (7 bases). With 8 bases removed from V and 1 base from J, the gap between germline ends came to 17 bases. The CDR3 extends over 15 amino acids. Germline V lookup: CDR1 SGHTA, CDR2 FQGNSA. Here the CDR3 reads CASSWQGGLQETQYF. CDR3 DNA: TGTGCCAGCTCGTGGCAGGGGGGACTCCAAGAGACCCAGTACTTC. Full variable domain (rest looked up from reference TRBV7-2 and TRBJ2-5): GAGVSQSPSNKVTEKGKDVELRCDPISGHTALYWYRQSLGQGLEFLIYFQGNSAPDKSGLPSDRFSAERTGGSVSTLTIQRTQQEDSAVYLCASSWQGGLQETQYFGPGTRLLVL.

This clone was observed a handful of times. J is TRBJ2-7 and V is TRBV6-5; D is uncertain. The CDR3 length is 12 residues. Per the germline V gene, CDR1 is MNHEY and CDR2 is SVGAGI. Trimming took off 6 bases at V and 2 bases at J, with 8 bases between the two ends. The CDR3 DNA reads TGTGCCAGCAGCTCTCTCCCCTACGAGCAGTACTTC. Translating gives CASSSLPYEQYF.

The chain recombines TRBV2 with TRBJ2-3, with D uncertain. The CDR3 runs 12 residues. Germline V gene data show CDR1 as SNHLY and CDR2 as FYNNEI. The V end lost 4 bases, the J end lost 6 bases, and 8 bases lay between the germline ends. In DNA form, the CDR3 reads TGTGCCAGCAGTGGGGCCGCGGATACGCAGTATTTT. Amino acid sequence: CASSGAADTQYF.

V is TRBV19 and J is TRBJ2-1; D possibly corresponds to TRBD2 (6 bases). Germline V gene data show CDR1 as LNHDA and CDR2 as SQIVND (reference sequence). This CDR3 comprises 18 residues. The V end was cut by 3 bases, the J end by 1 base, with 19 bases between. The CDR3 DNA reads TGTGCCAGTAGTATGTCGAGCGGGTGGGCCCAGTCCTACAATGAGCAGTTCTTC. Its translation: CASSMSSGWAQSYNEQFF. Full variable domain (missing parts from reference TRBV19 and TRBJ2-1): DGGITQSPKYLFRKEGQNVTLSCEQNLNHDAMYWYRQDPGQGLRLIYYSQIVNDFQKGDIAEGYSVSREKKESFPLTVTSAQKNPTAFYLCASSMSSGWAQSYNEQFFGPGTRLTVL.